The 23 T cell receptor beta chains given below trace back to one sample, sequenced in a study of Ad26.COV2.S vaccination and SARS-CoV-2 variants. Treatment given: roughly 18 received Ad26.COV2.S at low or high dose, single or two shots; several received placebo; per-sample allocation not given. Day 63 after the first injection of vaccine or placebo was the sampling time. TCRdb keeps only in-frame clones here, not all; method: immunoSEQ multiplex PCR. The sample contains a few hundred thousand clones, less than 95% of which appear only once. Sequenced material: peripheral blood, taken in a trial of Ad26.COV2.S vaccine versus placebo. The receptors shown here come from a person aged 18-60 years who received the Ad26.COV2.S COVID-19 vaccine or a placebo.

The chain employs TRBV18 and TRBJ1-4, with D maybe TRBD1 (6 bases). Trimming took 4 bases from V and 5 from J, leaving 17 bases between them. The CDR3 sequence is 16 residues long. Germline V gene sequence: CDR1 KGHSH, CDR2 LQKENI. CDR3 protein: CASSRTGTSSNEKLFF. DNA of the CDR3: TGTGCCAGCTCACGAACCGGGACATCTTCAAATGAAAAACTGTTTTTT.

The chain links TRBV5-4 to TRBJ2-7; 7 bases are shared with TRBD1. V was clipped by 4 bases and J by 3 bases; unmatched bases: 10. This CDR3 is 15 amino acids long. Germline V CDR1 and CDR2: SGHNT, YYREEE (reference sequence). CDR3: CASSVLGQALYEQYF. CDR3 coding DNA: TGTGCCAGCAGCGTACTTGGACAGGCTCTCTACGAGCAGTACTTC.

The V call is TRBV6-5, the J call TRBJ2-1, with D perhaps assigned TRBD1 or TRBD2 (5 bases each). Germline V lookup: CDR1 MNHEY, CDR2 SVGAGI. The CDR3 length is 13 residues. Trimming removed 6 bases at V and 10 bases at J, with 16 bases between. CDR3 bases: TGTGCCAGCAGGCCGGGGCTTAGCAGGGAGCAGTTCTTC. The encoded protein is CASRPGLSREQFF.

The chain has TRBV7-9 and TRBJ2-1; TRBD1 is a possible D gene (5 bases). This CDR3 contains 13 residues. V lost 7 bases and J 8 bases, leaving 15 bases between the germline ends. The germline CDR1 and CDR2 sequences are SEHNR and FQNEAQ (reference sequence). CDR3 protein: CASNSLQGDEQFF. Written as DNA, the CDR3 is TGTGCCAGCAACAGTCTCCAGGGCGATGAGCAGTTCTTC.

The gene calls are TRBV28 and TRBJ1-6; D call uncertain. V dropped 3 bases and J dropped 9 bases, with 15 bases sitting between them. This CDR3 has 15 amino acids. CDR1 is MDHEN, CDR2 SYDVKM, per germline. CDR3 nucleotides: TGTGCCAGCAGTTTGGGCGGTGGAGGAAGTTCACCCCTCCACTTT. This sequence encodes CASSLGGGGSSPLHF.

CDR3 DNA sequence: TGTGCCAGCAGCCTCCGGGACATACAAGGCCCCCTCCACTTT. Protein product: CASSLRDIQGPLHF. V and J are TRBV3-1 (or the pseudogene TRBV3-2) and TRBJ1-6, with TRBD1 as a possible D gene (6 bases). This CDR3 region has 14 residues. Trimming removed 4 bases at V and 13 bases at J, with 17 bases between. Germline lookup yields CDR1 LGHDT and CDR2 YNNKEL (reference sequence).

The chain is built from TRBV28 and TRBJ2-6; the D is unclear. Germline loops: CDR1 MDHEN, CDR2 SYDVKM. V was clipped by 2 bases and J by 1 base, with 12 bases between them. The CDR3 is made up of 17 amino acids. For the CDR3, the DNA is TGTGCCAGCAGTTTAGACAAATGGGAATCTGGGGCCAACGTCCTGACTTTC. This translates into CASSLDKWESGANVLTF.

CDR3 sequence (DNA): TGTGCCAGCAATGATAGGGACAGGGGGCCGGACACCATATATTTT. Encoded protein: CASNDRDRGPDTIYF. The gene calls are TRBV6-1 and TRBJ1-3; 12 bases are a match to TRBD1. Germline V gene sequence: CDR1 MNHNS, CDR2 SASEGT. Trimming removed 7 bases from V and 8 bases from J; junction bases left unmatched: 9. This CDR3 region has 15 residues.

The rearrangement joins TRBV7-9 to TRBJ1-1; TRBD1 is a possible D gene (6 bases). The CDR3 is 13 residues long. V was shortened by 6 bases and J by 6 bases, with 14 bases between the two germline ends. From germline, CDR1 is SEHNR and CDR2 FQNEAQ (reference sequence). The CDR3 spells CASSTGTFSEAFF. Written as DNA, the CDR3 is TGTGCCAGCAGTACCGGGACATTCTCTGAAGCTTTCTTT.

The CDR3 sequence: CASSLVASGQQFF. CDR3 in DNA: TGTGCCAGCAGCTTGGTGGCTAGCGGGCAGCAGTTCTTC. The chain uses TRBV5-4 and TRBJ2-1, with 8 positions matching TRBD2. Germline-derived CDR1 and CDR2 are SGHNT and YYREEE (reference sequence). The V gene end was trimmed by 0 bases and the J gene end by 11 bases; junction bases not matched to a gene: 4. The CDR3 runs to 13 residues.

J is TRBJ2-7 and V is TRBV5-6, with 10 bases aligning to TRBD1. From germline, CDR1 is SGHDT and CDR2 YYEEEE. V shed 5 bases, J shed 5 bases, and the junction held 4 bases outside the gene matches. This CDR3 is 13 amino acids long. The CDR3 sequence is CASSSDRGHEQYF. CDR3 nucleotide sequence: TGTGCCAGCAGTTCCGACAGGGGGCACGAGCAGTACTTC.

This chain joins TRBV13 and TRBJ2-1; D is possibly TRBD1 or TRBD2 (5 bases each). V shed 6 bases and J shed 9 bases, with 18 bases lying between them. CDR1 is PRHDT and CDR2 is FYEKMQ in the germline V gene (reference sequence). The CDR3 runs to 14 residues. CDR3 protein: CASRSGIPGGEQFF. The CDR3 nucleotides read TGTGCCAGCAGATCAGGGATCCCAGGAGGTGAGCAGTTCTTC.

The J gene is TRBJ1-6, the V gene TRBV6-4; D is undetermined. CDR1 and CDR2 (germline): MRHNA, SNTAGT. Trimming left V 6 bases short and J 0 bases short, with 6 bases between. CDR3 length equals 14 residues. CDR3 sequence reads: CASRESSYNSPLHF. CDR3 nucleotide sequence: TGTGCCAGCAGAGAGAGCTCCTATAATTCACCCCTCCACTTT.

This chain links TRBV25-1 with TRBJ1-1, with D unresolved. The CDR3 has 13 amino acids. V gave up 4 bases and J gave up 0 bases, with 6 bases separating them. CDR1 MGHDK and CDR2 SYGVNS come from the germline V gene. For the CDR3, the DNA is TGTGCCAGCAGTGGGAACGTGAACACTGAAGCTTTCTTT. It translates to CASSGNVNTEAFF.

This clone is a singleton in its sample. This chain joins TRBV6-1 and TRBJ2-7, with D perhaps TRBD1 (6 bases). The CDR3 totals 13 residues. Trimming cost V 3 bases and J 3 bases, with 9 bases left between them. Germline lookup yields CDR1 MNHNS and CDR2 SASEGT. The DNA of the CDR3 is TGTGCCAGCAGTGATGGGACACACTACGAGCAGTACTTC. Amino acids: CASSDGTHYEQYF.

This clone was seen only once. This chain's CDR3 is CASSRQSTDTQYF. Here the CDR3 DNA reads TGCGCCAGCAGCCGCCAGAGCACAGATACGCAGTATTTT. The rearrangement joins TRBV5-1 to TRBJ2-3; D is uncertain. Germline CDR1 and CDR2: SGHRS and YFSETQ. CDR3 size: 13 residues. Trimming took 4 bases from V and 0 from J, leaving 6 bases between them.

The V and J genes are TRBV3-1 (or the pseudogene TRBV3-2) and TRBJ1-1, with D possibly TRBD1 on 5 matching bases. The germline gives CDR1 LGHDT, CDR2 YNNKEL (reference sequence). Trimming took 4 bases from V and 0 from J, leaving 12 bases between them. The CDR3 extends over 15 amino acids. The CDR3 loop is CASSRWTTMNTEAFF. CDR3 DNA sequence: TGTGCCAGCAGCCGATGGACAACTATGAACACTGAAGCTTTCTTT.

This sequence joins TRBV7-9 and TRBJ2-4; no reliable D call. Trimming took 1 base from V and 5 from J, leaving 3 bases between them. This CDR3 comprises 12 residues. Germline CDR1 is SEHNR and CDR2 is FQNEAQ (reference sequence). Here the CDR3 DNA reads TGTGCCAGCAGCTTAGACCAAAACATTCAGTACTTC. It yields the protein CASSLDQNIQYF.

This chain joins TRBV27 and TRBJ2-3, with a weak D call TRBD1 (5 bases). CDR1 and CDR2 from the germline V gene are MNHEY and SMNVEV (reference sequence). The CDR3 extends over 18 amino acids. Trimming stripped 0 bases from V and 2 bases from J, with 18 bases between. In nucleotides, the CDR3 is TGTGCCAGCAGTTTATCGGCCTATAGGGGTCTCCCCACAGATACGCAGTATTTT. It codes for CASSLSAYRGLPTDTQYF.

CDR3 nucleotide sequence: TGTGCCAGCAGCTCTCCCCGGGACTCCCAAGGAGGCGAGCAGTACTTC. It is translated as CASSSPRDSQGGEQYF. The chain joins TRBV7-9 to TRBJ2-7; D might be TRBD2 (6 bases). The germline gives CDR1 SEHNR, CDR2 FQNEAQ (reference sequence). Trimming pared 4 bases from V and 6 bases from J, leaving 22 bases between. The CDR3 is 16 residues long.

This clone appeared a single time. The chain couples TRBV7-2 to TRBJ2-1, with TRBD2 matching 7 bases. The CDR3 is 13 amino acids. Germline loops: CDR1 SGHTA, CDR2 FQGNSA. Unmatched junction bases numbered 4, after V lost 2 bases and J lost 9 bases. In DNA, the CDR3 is TGTGCCAGCAGCTTATTATCGGGGGGTGAGCAGTTCTTC. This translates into CASSLLSGGEQFF.

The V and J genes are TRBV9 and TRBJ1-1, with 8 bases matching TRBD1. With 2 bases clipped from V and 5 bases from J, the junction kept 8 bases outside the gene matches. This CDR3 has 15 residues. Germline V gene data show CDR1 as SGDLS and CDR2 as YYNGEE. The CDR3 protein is CASSVGDRMRTEAFF. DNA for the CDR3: TGTGCCAGCAGCGTGGGGGACAGGATGAGGACTGAAGCTTTCTTT.

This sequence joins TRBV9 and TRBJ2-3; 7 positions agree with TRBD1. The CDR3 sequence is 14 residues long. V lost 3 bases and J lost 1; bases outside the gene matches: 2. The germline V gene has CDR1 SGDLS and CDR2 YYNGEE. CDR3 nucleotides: TGTGCCAGCAGCGGGGACAGTCGCACAGATACGCAGTATTTT. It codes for CASSGDSRTDTQYF.